In its sample, the clone carrying this TCR beta chain was seen many times. The source of the sample is a study of blood T cells in healthy people across ages. Together with a sample-barcoded 5' primer, a J-beta primer mix was included in a second PCR lasting roughly 7 to 11 cycles. Each CDR3 protein is one row after TCRdb ran MiXCR on the 5' RACE reads. This sample has hundreds of thousands of distinct CDR3 sequences, with about 51% found just once. The CDR3 sequence is 16 residues long. The V segment lost 0 bases and the J segment 0 bases; nucleotides outside the gene matches: 1. Germline V lookup: CDR1 MNHEY, CDR2 SVGAGI.

This receptor was identified in a woman of 80 years or more in good health. V gene TRBV6-5 combines with J gene TRBJ2-3; 9 bases align to TRBD2. Sequenced input: blood. The CDR3 is CASSYSTSGSTDTQYF. Written as DNA, the CDR3 is TGTGCCAGCAGTTACTCGACTAGCGGTAGCACAGATACGCAGTATTTT.